This T cell receptor (beta chain) derives from a study of blood T cell repertoires in COVID-19. Study-wide context: Material from acute and convalescent COVID-19 was sourced from the United States, Italy and Spain. PBMCs, B-cell-depleted T cells, or T cells were the source of the cDNA or gDNA that made up the material.

Recruited during active infection, patients (from Seattle) were subsequently followed longitudinally. Per the original data handling: Counts of nucleated cells, estimated from reference gene primer amplification, were obtained. Produced via immunoSEQ multiplex PCR; TCRdb's table is partial and in-frame only. For V, J and clone size, that table is used; D and trimming come from the DNA. The table has tens of thousands of clones, 80% seen once. The V gene end was trimmed by 6 bases and the J gene end by 6 bases; junction bases not matched to a gene: 9. The CDR3 extends over 15 amino acids. V usage is TRBV23-1 and J usage is TRBJ1-5, with 9 bases aligning to TRBD1. TRBV23-1 is designated an ORF whose function remains uncertain. Specimen: peripheral blood. This TCR was recovered from a man aged 25 to 40 with COVID-19, enrolled during active disease. In nucleotides, the CDR3 is TGCGCCAGCAGGCGATCGGGACAGGGACGTCAGCCCCAGCATTTT. Translating it yields CASRRSGQGRQPQHF.